This TCR beta chain was documented in a study of blood T cell repertoires in COVID-19. The overall study: T cells, B-cell-depleted T cells, or PBMCs provided the cDNA or gDNA that served as material.

Generated by immunoSEQ multiplex PCR, the TCRdb table keeps only in-frame clones and is missing some. The sample lists some 340,000 clones; 90% were seen once. This clone occurred once. The V end lost 1 base, the J end lost 3 bases, and 22 bases lay between the germline ends. Germline V gene sequence: CDR1 KGHSH, CDR2 LQKENI. The CDR3 is 19 residues long. This chain joins TRBV18 and TRBJ1-3; the D is unclear. The sample taken for sequencing was PBMCs or T cells enriched from blood (not recorded which). The sequence was obtained from a woman aged 25 to 45 who had been exposed to COVID-19. CDR3 residues: CASSPRIEQAVKNGNTIYF. The CDR3 nucleotides read TGTGCCAGCTCACCACGAATAGAGCAGGCAGTGAAGAATGGAAACACCATATATTTT. Supplemented by reference TRBV18 and TRBJ1-3, the full variable domain reads NAGVMQNPRHLVRRRGQEARLRCSPMKGHSHVYWYRQLPEEGLKFMVYLQKENIIDESGMPKERFSAEFPKEGPSILRIQQVVRGDSAAYFCASSPRIEQAVKNGNTIYFGEGSWLTVV.